The entry that follows covers one T cell receptor beta chain sequence. The sample comes from a study of shared clonotypes between healthy human individuals. From germline, CDR1 is SGHNT and CDR2 YYREEE (reference sequence). CDR3 length: 13 amino acids. V gave up 4 bases and J gave up 6 bases, with 10 bases separating them. Profiled with immunoSEQ multiplex PCR; TCRdb holds only in-frame clones, not every one. Of 200,000 to 250,000 clones listed, 50% to 75% are singletons. The receptor was derived from a young man in good health. The material sequenced was memory CD4+ T cells sorted from blood. Subset defined: CD45RA-negative fraction. V is TRBV5-4 and J is TRBJ2-2, with D perhaps TRBD2 (5 bases). Here the CDR3 DNA reads TGTGCCAGCAGCAAAACTAGGCCCGGGGAGCTGTTTTTT. It translates to CASSKTRPGELFF.